This TCR beta chain derives from a study of patients and donors after allogeneic stem cell transplantation. V shed 7 bases and J shed 11 bases, with 8 bases lying between them. This CDR3 spans 9 amino acids. TCRdb passed the RT-PCR reads through MiXCR, listing each CDR3 protein once. Of 920,000 or so distinct CDR3 sequences in the sample, more than 15% are singletons; the top ten hold around 5.5%. Source material: blood, either unsorted or a sorted T cell fraction (not recorded which). J is TRBJ1-1 and V is TRBV12-3 or TRBV12-4; D gene uncertain. This clonotype was sampled from a human donor who was either an allogeneic HSCT recipient or a stem cell or donor lymphocyte infusion donor (not recorded which). It is not recorded whose cells these are; they may come from a transplant donor. The CDR3 DNA is TGTGCCAGCACCTTGAACGCTTTCTTT. Translating it yields CASTLNAFF.